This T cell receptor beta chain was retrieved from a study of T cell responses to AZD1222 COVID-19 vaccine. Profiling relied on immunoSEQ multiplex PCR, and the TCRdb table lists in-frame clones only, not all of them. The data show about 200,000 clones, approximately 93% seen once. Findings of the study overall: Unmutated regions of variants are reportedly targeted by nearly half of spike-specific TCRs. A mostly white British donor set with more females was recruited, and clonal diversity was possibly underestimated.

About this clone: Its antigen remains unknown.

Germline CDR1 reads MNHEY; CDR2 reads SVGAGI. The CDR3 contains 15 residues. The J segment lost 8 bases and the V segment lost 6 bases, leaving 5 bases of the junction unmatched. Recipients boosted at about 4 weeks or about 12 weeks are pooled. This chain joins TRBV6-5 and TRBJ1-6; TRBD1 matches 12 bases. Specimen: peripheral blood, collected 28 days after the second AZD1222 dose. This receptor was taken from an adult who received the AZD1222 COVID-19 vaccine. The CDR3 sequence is CASSPRDRGHSPLHF. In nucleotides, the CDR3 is TGTGCCAGCAGCCCCCGGGACAGGGGGCATTCACCCCTCCACTTT.